The 18 T cell receptor beta chains listed next were all sequenced from one sample in a study of T cell responses to AZD1222 COVID-19 vaccine. Some clones are missing from TCRdb's copy, which holds only in-frame ones; the method was immunoSEQ multiplex PCR. The repertoire includes roughly 100,000 clones, roughly 90% of them detected once, and 16% sits in the top ten. The sequencing here drew on peripheral blood, taken on day 0 of AZD1222 vaccination. Every receptor here comes from an adult in good health.

The V and J genes are TRBV6-6 and TRBJ1-5; unclear D gene. The CDR3 has 13 amino acids. Trimming removed 2 bases from V and 6 bases from J, with 8 bases in between. CDR1 is MNHNY, CDR2 SVGAGI, per germline (reference sequence). The CDR3 sequence: CASSYGRGQPQHF. The CDR3 bases are TGTGCCAGCAGTTACGGGCGGGGTCAGCCCCAGCATTTT.

The chain uses TRBV6-6 and TRBJ1-2; 8 bases match TRBD1. Germline CDR1 is MNHNY and CDR2 is SVGAGI (reference sequence). V shed 4 bases, J shed 8 bases, and the junction held 6 bases outside the gene matches. This CDR3 is built from 13 residues. Written as DNA, the CDR3 is TGTGCCAGCAGTTCACAGGGGGTCTGGGGCTACACCTTC. The encoded protein is CASSSQGVWGYTF.

The chain combines TRBV10-1 with TRBJ1-1; D might be TRBD1 (5 bases). The germline V and J ends were trimmed by 4 bases and 8 bases, with 11 bases remaining between them. This CDR3 comprises 12 residues. Germline loops: CDR1 WNHNN, CDR2 SYGVQD (reference sequence). The CDR3 is CASSGDDVEAFF. CDR3 nucleotide sequence: TGCGCCAGCAGTGGGGACGACGTCGAAGCTTTCTTT.

The chain combines TRBV19 with TRBJ1-5, with a tentative D call TRBD1 (6 bases). V lost 6 bases to trimming and J lost 6 bases, with 18 bases between them. Germline loops: CDR1 LNHDA, CDR2 SQIVND (reference sequence). The CDR3 loop spans 15 amino acids. In DNA, the CDR3 is TGTGCCAGTAGCCCGTTCGGGGGGGCCAGTCAGCCCCAGCATTTT. Translating gives CASSPFGGASQPQHF.

The J gene is TRBJ1-1, the V gene TRBV7-9; D not resolved. The germline gives CDR1 SEHNR, CDR2 FQNEAQ (reference sequence). The CDR3 spans 14 residues. Trimming removed 2 bases from V and 4 bases from J, with 11 bases in between. The CDR3: CASSLNVEGTEAFF. The CDR3 region has the DNA TGTGCCAGCAGCTTAAACGTGGAGGGCACTGAAGCTTTCTTT.

This clone was detected only once. The V call is TRBV18, the J call TRBJ2-1, with TRBD2 identical over 7 bases. Germline loops: CDR1 KGHSH, CDR2 LQKENI. V gave up 3 bases and J gave up 4 bases; unmatched junction bases: 6. CDR3 length equals 15 residues. The CDR3 DNA reads as TGTGCCAGCTCACCGAGCGCTAGCGGATACAATGAGCAGTTCTTC. Protein sequence: CASSPSASGYNEQFF.

The rearrangement uses TRBV3-1 (or the pseudogene TRBV3-2) and TRBJ1-3; D not resolved. This CDR3 spans 14 amino acids. Germline assignment: CDR1 LGHDT and CDR2 YNNKEL (reference sequence). V lost 0 bases and J 0 bases, leaving 3 bases between the germline ends. The CDR3 DNA reads as TGTGCCAGCAGCCAAGAGTACTCTGGAAACACCATATATTTT. Translating gives CASSQEYSGNTIYF.

The chain recombines TRBV2 with TRBJ1-6; D unresolved. V was shortened by 7 bases and J by 7 bases, with 8 bases between the two germline ends. This CDR3 is 12 amino acids long. Germline CDR1 is SNHLY and CDR2 is FYNNEI. The CDR3 here is CASKADNSPLHF. CDR3 in DNA: TGTGCCAGCAAGGCAGACAATTCACCCCTCCACTTT.

V usage is TRBV2 and J usage is TRBJ1-1; 8 nucleotides match TRBD1. The CDR3 has 15 residues. V was pared by 5 bases and J by 4 bases, with 9 bases of the junction left unmatched. Germline V lookup: CDR1 SNHLY, CDR2 FYNNEI. CDR3 nucleotides: TGTGCCAGCAGTCCAAGGACAGGGAGGGGCACTGAAGCTTTCTTT. Its protein is CASSPRTGRGTEAFF.

With respect to this clone: The same CDR3 is also encoded by other DNA sequences in this sample. The chain is built from TRBV2 and TRBJ1-5, with D perhaps TRBD1 (5 bases). Deletions cut 4 bases from V and 7 bases from J, with 11 bases between. Looked up from germline, CDR1 is SNHLY and CDR2 is FYNNEI. The CDR3 extends over 13 amino acids. This CDR3 reads CASSGQGSQPQHF. CDR3 bases: TGTGCCAGCAGTGGGCAGGGAAGCCAGCCCCAGCATTTT.

The gene calls are TRBV2 and TRBJ2-7, with a possible D match to TRBD2 (5 bases). This CDR3 comprises 14 residues. Between the trimmed V and J ends, which lost 4 bases and 4 bases, there was a span of 14 bases. Germline assignment: CDR1 SNHLY and CDR2 FYNNEI. The CDR3 region is CASSVQRQIYEQYF. The CDR3 bases are TGTGCCAGCAGTGTGCAGCGGCAAATTTACGAGCAGTACTTC.

This chain uses TRBV20-1 with TRBJ1-4; D gene ambiguous. Germline loops: CDR1 DFQATT, CDR2 SNEGSKA (reference sequence). The length of the CDR3 is 11 residues. The V and J ends lost 2 bases and 7 bases respectively, with 5 bases between them. In DNA, the CDR3 is TGCAGTGCTAGACAGGTTGAAAAACTGTTTTTT. It specifies CSARQVEKLFF.

This chain uses TRBV19 with TRBJ1-1, with 8 bases matching TRBD1. Trimming at V came to 3 bases and at J to 7 bases, leaving 7 bases not matched to a gene. Germline CDR1 reads LNHDA; CDR2 reads SQIVND (reference sequence). This CDR3 region has 14 residues. This CDR3 reads CASSMATGEFEAFF. Here the CDR3 DNA reads TGTGCCAGTAGTATGGCGACAGGGGAATTTGAAGCTTTCTTT.

This clone showed up just a few times. The V and J genes are TRBV5-1 and TRBJ2-7; D perhaps matches TRBD2 (6 bases). Trimming stripped 0 bases from V and 3 bases from J, with 13 bases between. The CDR3 totals 15 residues. Germline V gene sequence: CDR1 SGHRS, CDR2 YFSETQ. CDR3 in amino acids: CASSLAWRDGYEQYF. CDR3 bases: TGCGCCAGCAGCTTGGCCTGGCGGGATGGCTACGAGCAGTACTTC.

The chain recombines TRBV27 with TRBJ2-7, with TRBD2 as a possible D gene (5 bases). Trimming stripped 2 bases from V and 6 bases from J, with 17 bases between. Germline CDR1 MNHEY, CDR2 SMNVEV (reference sequence). The CDR3 extends over 15 amino acids. The CDR3 loop reads CASSLGSGIAAEQYF. DNA of the CDR3: TGTGCCAGCAGTTTAGGATCGGGGATCGCCGCCGAGCAGTACTTC.

The count of this clone is one. The rearrangement uses TRBV15 and TRBJ2-3; weak D call: TRBD1 (7 bases). The V and J ends lost 2 bases and 4 bases respectively, with 37 bases between them. This CDR3 is built from 23 residues. CDR1 and CDR2 (germline): LNHNV, YYDKDF (reference sequence). CDR3 nucleotides: TGTGCCACCAGCAGATACCGCCGGGACAGCCTTCGGTGGCGGGACTCCAGCGCAGATACGCAGTATTTT. The encoded protein is CATSRYRRDSLRWRDSSADTQYF.

The rearrangement joins TRBV2 to TRBJ2-1; 8 positions match TRBD2. Trimming took 7 bases from V and 10 from J; bases not matched to a gene: 12. Per the germline V gene, CDR1 is SNHLY and CDR2 is FYNNEI. The CDR3 has 14 amino acids. The CDR3 sequence: CASISTATGGEQFF. The DNA of the CDR3 is TGTGCCAGCATATCTACAGCCACGGGAGGGGAGCAGTTCTTC. Full variable domain (missing parts from reference TRBV2 and TRBJ2-1): EPEVTQTPSHQVTQMGQEVILRCVPISNHLYFYWYRQILGQKVEFLVSFYNNEISEKSEIFDDQFSVERPDGSNFTLKIRSTKLEDSAMYFCASISTATGGEQFFGPGTRLTVL.

This chain joins TRBV28 and TRBJ1-5, with D possibly being TRBD1 (5 bases). V lost 3 bases, J lost 5 bases, and 17 bases lay in between. The CDR3 has 16 amino acids. CDR1 and CDR2 from the germline V gene are MDHEN and SYDVKM. The CDR3 nucleotides read TGTGCCAGCAGTTTCGGGGGAGCAGGTGGGGATCAGCCCCAGCATTTT. Amino acid sequence: CASSFGGAGGDQPQHF.